A single sample gave rise to the 24 T cell receptor beta chains below, sequenced in a study of T-cell reconstitution after alpha-beta-depleted transplantation in children (TCRdb year 2016). What this sample's treatment or condition label stands for: allogeneic hematopoietic cell transplantation with graft depleted of TCRalphabeta T cells and CD19 B cells. The receptor library was made with PCR. Instrument used: Illumina HiSeq 2500. To normalize quantification of the TCRbeta repertoire, the TCR libraries were built with molecular barcoding that relied on unique molecular identifiers. The public sequencing data were trimmed at Q25 with fastp and processed into clonotypes with MiXCR by TCRdb, which kept only in-frame beta chains. For every CDR3 protein sequence, its rows merge into one entry that carries the most common genes and DNA. The sample has fewer than 700,000 distinct CDR3 sequences on record, 10% to 15% of them singletons. Jointly, the top ten make up 2% to 2.5% of the sample.

This specimen consisted of PBMCs, mostly from graft donor cells, obtained 360 days after TCRalphabeta/CD19-depleted stem cell transplant. Receptors originate from a male patient aged 10-17 years who had a stem cell transplant for acute myeloid leukemia, so the T cells may come from the graft donor.

The V and J genes are TRBV20-1 and TRBJ2-7, with D perhaps TRBD1 (6 bases). This CDR3 is 12 amino acids long. V was clipped by 8 bases and J by 7 bases, with 18 bases between them. Germline V CDR1 and CDR2: DFQATT, SNEGSKA (reference sequence). This chain's CDR3 is CSKRQGLGEQYF. In DNA form, the CDR3 reads TGCAGTAAAAGGCAGGGGCTGGGTGAGCAGTACTTC.

J is TRBJ2-1 and V is TRBV11-2; the D gene is possibly TRBD2 (6 bases). CDR1 is SGHAT, CDR2 FQNNGV, per germline. CDR3 size: 16 residues. V was shortened by 0 bases and J by 7 bases, with 16 bases between the two germline ends. This CDR3 reads CASSLEATRGWNEQFF. CDR3 nucleotides: TGTGCCAGCAGCTTAGAAGCGACTAGGGGATGGAATGAGCAGTTCTTC.

This CDR3 reads CASSPGRNILNEQYF. DNA for the CDR3: TGTGCCAGCAGCCCGGGACGGAACATTCTAAACGAGCAGTACTTC. The chain joins TRBV12-3 or TRBV12-4 to TRBJ2-7, with D perhaps matching TRBD1 or TRBD2 (5 bases each). The germline V and J ends were trimmed by 6 bases and 5 bases, with 20 bases remaining between them. CDR3 length: 15 residues.

The V call is TRBV28, the J call TRBJ2-5, with D unclear. This CDR3 is built from 11 residues. CDR1 and CDR2 from the germline V gene are MDHEN and SYDVKM. V gave up 7 bases and J gave up 1 base, with 4 bases separating them. Here the CDR3 reads CASKGQETQYF. The DNA for the CDR3 is TGTGCCAGCAAGGGCCAAGAGACCCAGTACTTC.

There are many counts of this clonotype. J is TRBJ2-1 and V is TRBV5-6; the D is unclear. This CDR3 spans 11 amino acids. Trimming removed 4 bases at V and 8 bases at J, with 7 bases between. Germline CDR1 is SGHDT and CDR2 is YYEEEE. The CDR3 bases are TGTGCCAGCAGCCCTGGGGATGAGCAGTTCTTC. The encoded protein is CASSPGDEQFF.

This clonotype was picked up one time. The chain links TRBV7-3 to TRBJ2-1, with D possibly called TRBD1 or TRBD2 (5 bases each). V dropped 5 bases and J dropped 3 bases, with 17 bases sitting between them. The CDR3 runs to 16 residues. The germline V gene has CDR1 SGHTA and CDR2 FQGTGA. This chain's CDR3 is CASSPRDLGGYNEQFF. The CDR3 DNA reads as TGTGCCAGCAGCCCAAGGGACCTAGGAGGCTACAATGAGCAGTTCTTC. The full variable domain, its missing parts supplied by reference TRBV7-3 and TRBJ2-1, is GAGVSQTPSNKVTEKGKYVELRCDPISGHTALYWYRQSLGQGPEFLIYFQGTGAADDSGLPNDRFFAVRPEGSVSTLKIQRTERGDSAVYLCASSPRDLGGYNEQFFGPGTRLTVL.

This clonotype was counted between two and nine times. The genes are TRBV2 and TRBJ2-4, with D tentatively TRBD1 or TRBD2 (6 bases each). This CDR3 is built from 15 residues. Germline V lookup: CDR1 SNHLY, CDR2 FYNNEI. The V and J ends lost 1 base and 5 bases respectively, with 12 bases between them. The CDR3 DNA follows: TGTGCCAGCAGTGAAGATAGGGGGGCGGAAAACATTCAGTACTTC. Its translation: CASSEDRGAENIQYF.

This sequence joins TRBV29-1 and TRBJ2-7, with unresolved D. Between the trimmed V and J ends, which lost 5 bases and 2 bases, there was a span of 7 bases. The CDR3 has 11 amino acids. Germline values: CDR1 SQVTM, CDR2 ANQGSEA. CDR3 DNA: TGCAGCGTTTACAGTGCCTACGAGCAGTACTTC. This sequence encodes CSVYSAYEQYF.

The genes are TRBV28 and TRBJ1-2; D is perhaps TRBD1 (5 bases). Germline CDR1 is MDHEN and CDR2 is SYDVKM. The CDR3 extends over 15 amino acids. Trimming cost V 2 bases and J 7 bases, with 17 bases left between them. Here the CDR3 reads CASSLGAGKSRGYTF. The CDR3 region has the DNA TGTGCCAGCAGTTTAGGGGCAGGGAAGTCTCGTGGCTACACCTTC.

Many counts were recorded for this clonotype. CDR3 region: CASSFDQGQAFF. CDR3 DNA sequence: TGTGCCAGCAGCTTTGACCAAGGGCAAGCTTTCTTT. The chain has TRBV7-9 and TRBJ1-1; D gene unclear. The V gene's germline CDR1 is SEHNR and CDR2 FQNEAQ (reference sequence). This CDR3 is 12 amino acids long. Trimming cost V 3 bases and J 9 bases, with 11 bases left between them.

This clonotype occurred a few times. The chain uses TRBV20-1 and TRBJ1-2; 10 nucleotides agree with TRBD1. Per germline, CDR1 DFQATT and CDR2 SNEGSKA (reference sequence). V shed 7 bases and J 4 bases; nucleotides not matched to a gene: 0. The CDR3 has 11 amino acids. The CDR3 DNA sequence: TGCAGTGGGGACAGGGGCTATGGCTACACCTTC. Amino acid sequence: CSGDRGYGYTF.

At least ten counts were recorded for this clonotype. This sequence joins TRBV3-1 and TRBJ2-5; TRBD1 aligns across 9 bases. Per the germline V gene, CDR1 is LGHDT and CDR2 is YNNKEL (reference sequence). V lost 2 bases and J lost 2; bases outside the gene matches: 12. CDR3 length equals 18 residues. The CDR3 here is CASSQPRRTGERQETQYF. Here the CDR3 DNA reads TGTGCCAGCAGCCAACCTCGCCGGACAGGGGAGAGGCAAGAGACCCAGTACTTC.

At least ten counts were recorded for this clonotype. The V gene is TRBV3-1, the J gene TRBJ2-7; 7 bases map to TRBD2. The CDR3 runs to 18 residues. CDR1 is LGHDT, CDR2 YNNKEL, per germline (reference sequence). Unmatched junction bases numbered 17, after V lost 4 bases and J lost 2 bases. The CDR3 region has the DNA TGTGCCAGCAGCCCAATTCCGTGGGGGGGTCGACCAACCTACGAGCAGTACTTC. This codes for CASSPIPWGGRPTYEQYF.

This rearrangement joins TRBV5-6 to TRBJ2-1; unclear D gene. In germline, CDR1 is SGHDT, CDR2 YYEEEE. Trimming stripped 4 bases from V and 0 bases from J, with 14 bases between. CDR3 size: 16 residues. CDR3 sequence (DNA): TGTGCCAGCAGCCCCTCAGGAGTTAGCTCCTACAATGAGCAGTTCTTC. This translates into CASSPSGVSSYNEQFF.

This clonotype was seen a handful of times. The chain has TRBV12-3 or TRBV12-4 and TRBJ2-1; 12 nucleotides align to TRBD2. The CDR3 covers 15 residues. V shed 1 base and J 9 bases; nucleotides not matched to a gene: 4. CDR3 nucleotides: TGTGCCAGCAGTTTAGGACTAGCGGGAGTGGTTGAGCAGTTCTTC. Translation gives CASSLGLAGVVEQFF.

This clonotype has ten or more counts. The V call is TRBV7-3, the J call TRBJ2-1, with a possible D match to TRBD2 (6 bases). The CDR3 sequence is 15 residues long. From germline, CDR1 is SGHTA and CDR2 FQGTGA. Trimming shortened V by 5 bases and J by 1 base, and 12 bases separated the two germline ends. The CDR3 DNA follows: TGTGCCAGCAGCCCTCGGGGGAAGTCCTACAATGAGCAGTTCTTC. Translating gives CASSPRGKSYNEQFF. The full variable domain, rest sourced from reference TRBV7-3 and TRBJ2-1, is GAGVSQTPSNKVTEKGKYVELRCDPISGHTALYWYRQSLGQGPEFLIYFQGTGAADDSGLPNDRFFAVRPEGSVSTLKIQRTERGDSAVYLCASSPRGKSYNEQFFGPGTRLTVL.

The chain is built from TRBV20-1 and TRBJ2-7, with 8 bases aligning to TRBD2. Germline V gives CDR1 DFQATT, CDR2 SNEGSKA (reference sequence). There are 13 residues in the CDR3. CDR3 residues: CSPGTRIFYEQYF. CDR3 DNA: TGCAGCCCTGGGACTAGGATCTTCTACGAGCAGTACTTC.

Many counts were recorded for this clonotype. The chain employs TRBV11-2 and TRBJ1-4, with TRBD1 matching 7 bases. Germline V CDR1 and CDR2: SGHAT, FQNNGV. The CDR3 is 17 amino acids. V gave up 0 bases and J gave up 2 bases; unmatched junction bases: 6. The CDR3 DNA is TGTGCCAGCAGCTTAGATCGAGTGACAGGGACTAATGAAAAACTGTTTTTT. Amino acids: CASSLDRVTGTNEKLFF.

This clonotype has a count of ten or more. This chain links TRBV29-1 with TRBJ2-5; no clear D gene. V was clipped by 8 bases and J by 3 bases, with 4 bases between them. The CDR3 runs to 9 residues. Germline V gene lookup returns CDR1 SQVTM and CDR2 ANQGSEA. The CDR3 sequence is CSPEETQYF. For the CDR3, the DNA is TGCAGCCCCGAAGAGACCCAGTACTTC.

This clonotype was seen at least ten times. The chain couples TRBV29-1 to TRBJ2-7; 7 bases are shared with TRBD1. V shed 5 bases and J 4 bases; nucleotides not matched to a gene: 5. Germline V CDR1 and CDR2: SQVTM, ANQGSEA. CDR3 length: 12 residues. CDR3 sequence: CSVMRGPYEQYF. DNA of the CDR3: TGCAGCGTTATGAGGGGGCCGTACGAGCAGTACTTC.

The table lists this clonotype with a few counts. This chain links TRBV29-1 with TRBJ1-1, with 7 bases lining up with TRBD1. Germline CDR1 reads SQVTM; CDR2 reads ANQGSEA. The V segment lost 4 bases and the J segment 1 base; nucleotides outside the gene matches: 12. CDR3 length: 16 residues. In DNA, the CDR3 is TGCAGCGTTGCTGGATATACCGACAGGGCGAACACTGAAGCTTTCTTT. Protein sequence: CSVAGYTDRANTEAFF.

This clonotype was detected a few times. The chain couples TRBV12-3 or TRBV12-4 to TRBJ1-1; a possible D gene is TRBD1 (5 bases). The V end lost 7 bases, the J end lost 7 bases, and 22 bases lay between the germline ends. The CDR3 runs 15 residues. The CDR3 region has the DNA TGTGCCAGCACCCCCTTAAGAGGCAGGGTAAATGAAGCTTTCTTT. It specifies CASTPLRGRVNEAFF.

This clonotype was observed a handful of times. J is TRBJ2-2 and V is TRBV7-9; no firm D call. Trimming stripped 5 bases from V and 1 base from J, with 11 bases between. Germline-derived CDR1 and CDR2 are SEHNR and FQNEAQ (reference sequence). The CDR3 consists of 15 residues. The CDR3 DNA reads TGTGCCAGCAGCCCTATGGCAGTGAACACCGGGGAGCTGTTTTTT. Protein product: CASSPMAVNTGELFF.

The sample holds a few counts of this clonotype. The chain employs TRBV14 and TRBJ2-1, with unresolved D. The CDR3 is 13 amino acids. V was cut by 0 bases and J by 14 bases, with 14 bases left in between. Germline V CDR1 and CDR2: SGHDN, FVKESK. In DNA, the CDR3 is TGTGCCAGCAGCCAAGATATTTGGGGTGGGGAGTTCTTC. This codes for CASSQDIWGGEFF.